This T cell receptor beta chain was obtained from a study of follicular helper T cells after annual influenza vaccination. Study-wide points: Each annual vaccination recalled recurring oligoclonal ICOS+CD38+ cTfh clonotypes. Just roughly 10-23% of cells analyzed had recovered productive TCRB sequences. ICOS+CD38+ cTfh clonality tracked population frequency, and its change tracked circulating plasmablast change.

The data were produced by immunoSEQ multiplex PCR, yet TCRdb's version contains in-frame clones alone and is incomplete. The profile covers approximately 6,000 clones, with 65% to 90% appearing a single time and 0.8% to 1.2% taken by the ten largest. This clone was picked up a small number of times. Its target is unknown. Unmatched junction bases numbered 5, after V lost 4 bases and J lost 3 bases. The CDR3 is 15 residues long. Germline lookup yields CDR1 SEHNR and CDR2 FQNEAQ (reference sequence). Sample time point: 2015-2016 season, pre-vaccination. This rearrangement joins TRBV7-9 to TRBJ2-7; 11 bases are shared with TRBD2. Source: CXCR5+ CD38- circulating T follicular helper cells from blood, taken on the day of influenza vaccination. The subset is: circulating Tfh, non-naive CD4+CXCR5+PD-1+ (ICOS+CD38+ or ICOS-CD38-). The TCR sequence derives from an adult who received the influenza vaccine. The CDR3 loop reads CASSSGTSGIYEQYF. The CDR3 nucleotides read TGTGCCAGCAGCTCCGGGACTAGCGGCATCTACGAGCAGTACTTC. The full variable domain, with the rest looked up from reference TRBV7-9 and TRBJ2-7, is DTGVSQNPRHKITKRGQNVTFRCDPISEHNRLYWYRQTLGQGPEFLTYFQNEAQLEKSRLLSDRFSAERPKGSFSTLEIQRTEQGDSAMYLCASSSGTSGIYEQYFGPGTRLTVT.